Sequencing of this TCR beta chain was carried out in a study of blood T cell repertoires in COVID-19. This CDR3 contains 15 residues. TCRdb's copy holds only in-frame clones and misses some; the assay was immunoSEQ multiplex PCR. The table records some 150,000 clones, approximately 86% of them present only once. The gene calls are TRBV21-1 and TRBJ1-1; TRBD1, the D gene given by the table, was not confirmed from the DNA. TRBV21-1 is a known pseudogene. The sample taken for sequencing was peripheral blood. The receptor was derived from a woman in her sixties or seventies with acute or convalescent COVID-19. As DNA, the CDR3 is TGTGCCAGCAGCAACGACAGGGGAGGGTACACTGAAGCTTTCTTT. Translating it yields CASSNDRGGYTEAFF.